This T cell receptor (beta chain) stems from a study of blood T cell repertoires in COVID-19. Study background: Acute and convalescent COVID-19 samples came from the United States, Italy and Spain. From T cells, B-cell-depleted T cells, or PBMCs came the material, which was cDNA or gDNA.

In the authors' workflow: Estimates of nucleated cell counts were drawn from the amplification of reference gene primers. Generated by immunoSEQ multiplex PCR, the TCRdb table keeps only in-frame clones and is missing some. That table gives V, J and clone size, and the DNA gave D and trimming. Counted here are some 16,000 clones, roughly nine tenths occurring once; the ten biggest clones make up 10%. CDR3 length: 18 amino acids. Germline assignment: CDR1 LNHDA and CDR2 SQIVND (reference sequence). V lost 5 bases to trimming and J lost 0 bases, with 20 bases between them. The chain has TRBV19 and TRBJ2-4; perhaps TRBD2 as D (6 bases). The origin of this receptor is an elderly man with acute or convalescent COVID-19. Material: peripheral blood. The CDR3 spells CASSPGLSLTLAKNIQYF. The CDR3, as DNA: TGTGCCAGTAGTCCGGGACTTAGCCTAACCCTAGCCAAAAACATTCAGTACTTC.